The sequence of this T cell receptor (beta chain) was determined in a study of T cells in Graves' hyperthyroidism and ophthalmopathy. This clonotype has just a few counts. V lost 7 bases and J lost 3, with 13 bases in between. The germline V gene has CDR1 MNHNS and CDR2 SASEGT. The CDR3 has 14 amino acids. Ophthalmopathy patients had Clinical Activity Score at least 3, NOSPECS grade at least 4, duration under 3 months. Clinicians diagnosed patients from clinical symptoms, serum thyroxine and TRAb, thyroid ultrasound and orbital computed tomography. Fresh peripheral blood, about 10 ml of it, supplied the PBMCs. Template material for amplifying TCR beta CDR3 regions consisted of RNA transcripts. HTBI primers drove first-round RT-PCR of the TCR CDR3. TCRdb itself ran the multiplex PCR reads through MiXCR, one entry per CDR3 protein. The data show hundreds of thousands of distinct CDR3 sequences, with about a sixth seen just once and less than 70% held by the top ten.

The chain uses TRBV6-1 and TRBJ1-5; no reliable D call. Source material: blood. This TCR was sampled from a woman aged 60-70 years with Graves' ophthalmopathy. The CDR3 reads CASMNSVYNQPQHF. For the CDR3, the DNA is TGTGCCAGCATGAATTCAGTGTACAATCAGCCCCAGCATTTT.